A single sample is the source of the 21 T cell receptor beta chains below, sequenced in a study of T cells after yellow fever vaccination. TCRdb independently ran MiXCR on the 5' RACE reads; one entry per CDR3 protein. The sample has some 99,000 distinct CDR3 sequences, approximately 5.5% seen once; the top ten hold roughly 39%. The sample consisted of CD8+ T cells sorted from PBMCs, taken 10 days after the yellow fever booster vaccination. The receptors here all came from a man younger than 35 who received the YFV17D yellow fever vaccine.

This clonotype was seen ten or more times. The gene calls are TRBV29-1 and TRBJ2-5; D is possibly TRBD1 (5 bases). This CDR3 region has 15 residues. The germline V and J ends were trimmed by 7 bases and 1 base, with 19 bases remaining between them. CDR1 SQVTM and CDR2 ANQGSEA come from the germline V gene. The CDR3 region has the DNA TGCAGCGCCGAAGGGGCAGGTTTTTTCCAAGAGACCCAGTACTTC. Translated: CSAEGAGFFQETQYF.

A few counts support this clonotype. This chain connects TRBV4-1 to TRBJ1-1; 7 nucleotides agree with TRBD1. Losses at the gene ends were 4 bases for V and 1 base for J; bases not matched to a gene: 3. CDR1 and CDR2 from the germline V gene are MGHRA and YSYEKL. This CDR3 comprises 14 residues. The CDR3 nucleotides are TGCGCCAGCAGCCTGACAGGGCCGAACACTGAAGCTTTCTTT. Encoded protein: CASSLTGPNTEAFF.

This clonotype came up a few times. The J gene is TRBJ2-1, the V gene TRBV14, with D possibly matching TRBD1 (5 bases). The CDR3 sequence is 18 residues long. CDR1 and CDR2 from the germline V gene are SGHDN and FVKESK. Trimming removed 5 bases at V and 8 bases at J, with 28 bases between. The CDR3 DNA reads TGTGCCAGCAGCTTTTTTAAGACCCAGACAGTCAGAATTGATGAGCAGTTCTTC. It yields the protein CASSFFKTQTVRIDEQFF. Full variable domain (missing parts from reference TRBV14 and TRBJ2-1): EAGVTQFPSHSVIEKGQTVTLRCDPISGHDNLYWYRRVMGKEIKFLLHFVKESKQDESGMPNNRFLAERTGGTYSTLKVQPAELEDSGVYFCASSFFKTQTVRIDEQFFGPGTRLTVL.

The gene calls are TRBV5-3 and TRBJ1-1, with 8 bases lining up with TRBD1. TRBV5-3 is placed among ORFs of uncertain function. The CDR3 is made up of 15 amino acids. Unmatched junction bases numbered 12, after V lost 5 bases and J lost 6 bases. This CDR3 reads CARRDQGAYCSEAFF. The CDR3 nucleotides read TGTGCCAGAAGGGACCAGGGGGCATATTGCTCTGAAGCTTTCTTT.

This clonotype was recorded a few times. The CDR3 DNA reads as TGTGCCAGCCGGCTGGGGACCACTGAAGCTTTCTTT. Its protein is CASRLGTTEAFF. The chain combines TRBV5-4 with TRBJ1-1; maybe TRBD1 (5 bases). Germline CDR1 SGHNT, CDR2 YYREEE (reference sequence). This CDR3 region has 12 residues. Between the trimmed V and J ends, which lost 7 bases and 4 bases, there was a span of 11 bases.

This clonotype appeared a few times. This rearrangement joins TRBV12-3 or TRBV12-4 to TRBJ2-7; TRBD1 matches at 10 bases. CDR3 length: 15 residues. The J segment lost 2 bases and the V segment lost 3 bases, leaving 4 bases of the junction unmatched. CDR3 residues: CASSFGTGVTYEQYF. CDR3 nucleotides: TGTGCCAGCAGTTTCGGGACAGGGGTCACCTACGAGCAGTACTTC.

This clonotype was counted only a few times. The chain joins TRBV5-1 to TRBJ2-4; weak D call: TRBD1 (5 bases). V was shortened by 0 bases and J by 1 base, with 11 bases between the two germline ends. The CDR3 has 16 amino acids. Germline V gene lookup returns CDR1 SGHRS and CDR2 YFSETQ. In nucleotides, the CDR3 is TGCGCCAGCAGCTTGGGCAGGGTCTCCGCCAAAAACATTCAGTACTTC. It yields the protein CASSLGRVSAKNIQYF.

CDR3 DNA: TGTGCCAGCCGCCCTTCGAGCTCCTACAATGAGCAGTTCTTC. Its translation is CASRPSSSYNEQFF. This chain links TRBV27 with TRBJ2-1; D unclear. The V end lost 8 bases, the J end lost 0 bases, and 11 bases lay between the germline ends. Germline V gene data show CDR1 as MNHEY and CDR2 as SMNVEV (reference sequence). This CDR3 comprises 14 residues.

The sample holds many counts of this clonotype. V gene TRBV29-1 combines with J gene TRBJ2-7, with 8 bases identical to TRBD1. Germline assignment: CDR1 SQVTM and CDR2 ANQGSEA. There are 12 residues in the CDR3. Trimming took 1 base from V and 5 from J; bases not matched to a gene: 1. The CDR3 bases are TGCAGCGTTGAAGCGGACAGGGACGAGCAGTACTTC. This encodes CSVEADRDEQYF.

This clonotype was seen many times. This rearrangement joins TRBV7-9 to TRBJ2-1, with D perhaps being TRBD1 or TRBD2 (6 bases each). Trimming stripped 8 bases from V and 6 bases from J, with 11 bases between. Germline assignment: CDR1 SEHNR and CDR2 FQNEAQ (reference sequence). The CDR3 runs 12 residues. CDR3 amino acids: CASEGGSNEQFF. CDR3 DNA sequence: TGTGCCAGCGAGGGGGGATCCAATGAGCAGTTCTTC.

This chain links TRBV7-9 with TRBJ2-1; weak D call: TRBD2 (6 bases). This CDR3 region has 14 residues. Between the trimmed V and J ends, which lost 1 base and 4 bases, there was a span of 8 bases. The germline CDR1 and CDR2 sequences are SEHNR and FQNEAQ (reference sequence). DNA of the CDR3: TGTGCCAGCAGCTTAGGTCGGGGGTACAATGAGCAGTTCTTC. Its protein is CASSLGRGYNEQFF. The variable domain in full, with the rest retrieved from reference TRBV7-9 and TRBJ2-1, is DTGVSQNPRHKITKRGQNVTFRCDPISEHNRLYWYRQTLGQGPEFLTYFQNEAQLEKSRLLSDRFSAERPKGSFSTLEIQRTEQGDSAMYLCASSLGRGYNEQFFGPGTRLTVL.

The chain couples TRBV4-3 to TRBJ2-7; TRBD2 aligns across 11 bases. V gave up 1 base and J gave up 4 bases; unmatched junction bases: 9. CDR1 is LGHNA and CDR2 is YSLEER in the germline V gene. This CDR3 contains 17 residues. The CDR3 sequence: CASSQGLAGSGAYEQYF. The CDR3 bases are TGCGCCAGCAGCCAAGGACTAGCGGGGAGTGGGGCTTACGAGCAGTACTTC.

This clonotype was counted at least ten times. V is TRBV9 and J is TRBJ2-2; maybe TRBD2 (6 bases). CDR1 and CDR2 from the germline V gene are SGDLS and YYNGEE. The V end was cut by 6 bases, the J end by 3 bases, with 18 bases between. The CDR3 covers 16 residues. The CDR3 loop reads CASKNGGAGDTGELFF. The CDR3 bases are TGTGCCAGCAAGAATGGCGGGGCTGGGGACACCGGGGAGCTGTTTTTT.

This clonotype was picked up a small number of times. The rearrangement uses TRBV18 and TRBJ1-2; D is uncertain. From germline, CDR1 is KGHSH and CDR2 LQKENI. The CDR3 contains 17 residues. Trimming pared 0 bases from V and 0 bases from J, leaving 14 bases between. CDR3 loop: CASSPPTPNPANYGYTF. CDR3 bases: TGTGCCAGCTCACCACCGACTCCTAACCCAGCTAACTATGGCTACACCTTC.

The chain combines TRBV15 with TRBJ2-2; D gene unclear. CDR1 LNHNV and CDR2 YYDKDF come from the germline V gene (reference sequence). Trimming pared 0 bases from V and 5 bases from J, leaving 13 bases between. This CDR3 has 16 residues. CDR3 sequence (DNA): TGTGCCACCAGCAGAGAATTAGGCTCCTCAACCGGGGAGCTGTTTTTT. Amino acid sequence: CATSRELGSSTGELFF.

Ten or more counts support this clonotype. The chain links TRBV4-3 to TRBJ2-1, with D hard to call. The CDR3 has 16 residues. Trimming took off 1 base at V and 4 bases at J, with 14 bases between the two ends. From germline, CDR1 is LGHNA and CDR2 YSLEER. The CDR3: CASSQGTTQAYNEQFF. Written as DNA, the CDR3 is TGCGCCAGCAGCCAAGGTACGACCCAGGCGTACAATGAGCAGTTCTTC.

This clonotype was picked up a small number of times. This chain connects TRBV5-1 to TRBJ2-7, with 10 bases aligning to TRBD1. The V segment lost 4 bases and the J segment 2 bases; nucleotides outside the gene matches: 6. CDR1 is SGHRS, CDR2 YFSETQ, per germline. There are 15 residues in the CDR3. CDR3 protein: CASSAWTGGTYEQYF. CDR3 bases: TGCGCCAGCAGCGCATGGACAGGGGGAACCTACGAGCAGTACTTC.

This clonotype showed up many times. The chain combines TRBV27 with TRBJ2-2; TRBD2 is a possible D gene (6 bases). The CDR3 consists of 14 residues. V was trimmed by 4 bases and J by 7 bases, leaving 13 bases between them. CDR1 MNHEY and CDR2 SMNVEV come from the germline V gene (reference sequence). CDR3 nucleotides: TGTGCCAGCAGTTCCGGGGCGACTAGCGGGGAGCTGTTTTTT. It translates to CASSSGATSGELFF.

This clonotype was seen more than once but under ten times. V usage is TRBV4-3 and J usage is TRBJ1-4, with 7 bases that match TRBD1. Germline V gives CDR1 LGHNA, CDR2 YSLEER. The ends lost 3 bases at V and 10 bases at J; junction bases unmatched: 2. CDR3 length: 12 residues. The DNA of the CDR3 is TGCGCCAGCAGCCAGCGGACAGGAAAACTGTTTTTT. Translated, it gives CASSQRTGKLFF.

The sample holds a few counts of this clonotype. The rearrangement joins TRBV12-3 or TRBV12-4 to TRBJ2-5, with unresolved D. Trimming took off 3 bases at V and 1 base at J, with 9 bases between the two ends. The CDR3 contains 14 residues. In nucleotides, the CDR3 is TGTGCCAGCAGTTTCTATACATTCCAAGAGACCCAGTACTTC. Translation: CASSFYTFQETQYF.

The chain combines TRBV20-1 with TRBJ2-3; TRBD1 aligns across 10 bases. The CDR3 is 15 amino acids. Germline V gene lookup returns CDR1 DFQATT and CDR2 SNEGSKA (reference sequence). V was pared by 6 bases and J by 4 bases, with 10 bases of the junction left unmatched. The DNA for the CDR3 is TGCAGTGCCGATAGATTGACAGGGGGCGCAGATACGCAGTATTTT. Protein: CSADRLTGGADTQYF.